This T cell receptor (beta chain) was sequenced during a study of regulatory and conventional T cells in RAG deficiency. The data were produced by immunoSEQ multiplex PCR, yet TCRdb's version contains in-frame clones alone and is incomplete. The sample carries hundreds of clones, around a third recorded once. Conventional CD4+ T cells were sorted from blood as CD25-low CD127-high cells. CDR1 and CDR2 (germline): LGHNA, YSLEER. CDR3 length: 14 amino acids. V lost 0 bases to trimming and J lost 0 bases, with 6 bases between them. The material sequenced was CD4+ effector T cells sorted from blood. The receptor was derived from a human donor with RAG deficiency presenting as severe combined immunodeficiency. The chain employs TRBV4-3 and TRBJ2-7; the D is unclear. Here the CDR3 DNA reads TGCGCCAGCAGCCAAGATCCGAGCTCCTACGAGCAGTACTTC. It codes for CASSQDPSSYEQYF.